Sequencing of this TCR beta chain was carried out in a study of post-analysis software for immune sequencing data. Overall study context: Relapsing-remitting, secondary progressive and progressive-relapsing courses of multiple sclerosis were included. Study-level points and caveats: In patients, TRBV5-6, TRBV5-1 and TRBV20-1 belonged to four or five TRBV segments found more frequently than in controls. Significantly lower normalized Chao1 diversity was seen in multiple sclerosis patients than in controls.

The CDR3 runs to 14 residues. Every TCR beta cDNA library bore unique molecular identifiers. It was from roughly 1.1 to 9.2 million T cells that roughly 0.5 million cDNA molecules came. Each CDR3 protein is one row after TCRdb ran MiXCR on the PCR reads. The sample lists roughly 580,000 distinct CDR3 sequences; 44% were seen once. Regarding this clonotype: The antigen remains unidentified.

The sequencing sample was made of blood. The sequence came from a girl under 18 with multiple sclerosis. V gene TRBV12-3 or TRBV12-4 combines with J gene TRBJ2-4, with D perhaps TRBD2 (5 bases). The J call is doubtful: the DNA matches TRBJ2-7 better. The DNA for the CDR3 is TGTGCCAGCAGTTTGAGGAGCGGACCCTACGAGCAGTACTTC. Amino acids: CASSLRSGPYEQYF.